Below are 11 T cell receptor beta chains sequenced from a single sample in a study of control samples from healthy donors and cancer patients. Sequencing used immunoSEQ multiplex PCR; TCRdb keeps in-frame clones, though not all of them. The sample records 150,000 or so clones, 85% to 95% being singletons. The sequenced sample consisted of blood. These receptors were collected from a man aged 35 to 55 in good health.

The V and J genes are TRBV27 and TRBJ2-7; D tentatively fits TRBD1 or TRBD2 (5 bases each). V was pared by 3 bases and J by 4 bases, with 16 bases between. Germline V gene sequence: CDR1 MNHEY, CDR2 SMNVEV (reference sequence). CDR3 size: 15 residues. For the CDR3, the DNA is TGTGCCAGCAGTTTCGGGACGCAGGTATGGTACGAGCAGTACTTC. Protein sequence: CASSFGTQVWYEQYF.

The rearrangement joins TRBV6-5 to TRBJ1-6; weak D call: TRBD1 (5 bases). The CDR3 sequence is 13 residues long. Germline V gene data show CDR1 as MNHEY and CDR2 as SVGAGI. Trimming left V 6 bases short and J 10 bases short, with 13 bases between. The CDR3 here is CASRKTGGSPLHF. For the CDR3, the DNA is TGTGCCAGCAGAAAGACTGGGGGATCACCCCTCCACTTT.

As regards this clone: Other DNA sequences in the sample encode the same CDR3. The V gene is TRBV5-6, the J gene TRBJ1-5, with no clear D. This CDR3 comprises 14 residues. Trimming took 0 bases from V and 3 from J, leaving 7 bases between them. Per the germline V gene, CDR1 is SGHDT and CDR2 is YYEEEE. DNA of the CDR3: TGTGCCAGCAGCTTGGGTCAGTTCAATCAGCCCCAGCATTTT. As protein: CASSLGQFNQPQHF.

The V gene is TRBV5-1, the J gene TRBJ1-1; TRBD1 is a possible D gene (6 bases). Germline V gene sequence: CDR1 SGHRS, CDR2 YFSETQ. This CDR3 contains 14 residues. Trimming cost V 7 bases and J 3 bases, with 16 bases left between them. DNA for the CDR3: TGCGCCAGCTTCCTGGGGGCACGGGACACTGAAGCTTTCTTT. Encoded protein: CASFLGARDTEAFF.

The J gene is TRBJ1-2, the V gene TRBV28; possibly TRBD1 for D (5 bases). CDR1 and CDR2 (germline): MDHEN, SYDVKM. CDR3 length: 11 residues. Deletions cut 7 bases from V and 8 bases from J, with 11 bases between. As DNA, the CDR3 is TGTGCCAGCACCGGGGCAGGGGGCTACACCTTC. Translating gives CASTGAGGYTF.

This sequence joins TRBV2 and TRBJ2-7, with a tentative D call TRBD2 (5 bases). Trimming stripped 5 bases from V and 1 base from J, with 12 bases between. The CDR3 is made up of 14 amino acids. Per the germline V gene, CDR1 is SNHLY and CDR2 is FYNNEI. The DNA for the CDR3 is TGTGCCAGCAGTACGGGGTCACAATCCTACGAGCAGTACTTC. This gives the protein CASSTGSQSYEQYF. The whole variable domain, remainder taken from reference TRBV2 and TRBJ2-7, is EPEVTQTPSHQVTQMGQEVILRCVPISNHLYFYWYRQILGQKVEFLVSFYNNEISEKSEIFDDQFSVERPDGSNFTLKIRSTKLEDSAMYFCASSTGSQSYEQYFGPGTRLTVT.

The V and J genes are TRBV19 and TRBJ2-7; 10 nucleotides line up with TRBD1. CDR1 and CDR2 from the germline V gene are LNHDA and SQIVND (reference sequence). The CDR3 extends over 14 amino acids. J lost 5 bases, V lost 6 bases, and 7 bases had no gene match. In DNA form, the CDR3 reads TGTGCCAGTAGACCGGGACAGGGGTACCACGAGCAGTACTTC. Its translation: CASRPGQGYHEQYF.

The J gene is TRBJ2-3, the V gene TRBV28; the match to TRBD2 covers 8 bases. The CDR3 is made up of 13 amino acids. The trim removed 5 bases at V and 6 bases at J, leaving 4 bases unmatched. Germline assignment: CDR1 MDHEN and CDR2 SYDVKM. CDR3 residues: CASSLTSVDTQYF. CDR3 nucleotides: TGTGCCAGCAGTCTGACTAGCGTGGATACGCAGTATTTT.

J is TRBJ1-1 and V is TRBV14; TRBD1 is a possible D gene (5 bases). The CDR3 runs to 17 residues. CDR1 and CDR2 (germline): SGHDN, FVKESK. Trimming stripped 1 base from V and 2 bases from J, with 17 bases between. The CDR3 region has the DNA TGTGCCAGCAGCCAAGCGTGGAGGATAGGGGCTAACACTGAAGCTTTCTTT. Translation gives CASSQAWRIGANTEAFF.

The J gene is TRBJ2-4, the V gene TRBV3-1 (or the pseudogene TRBV3-2), with 9 bases that match TRBD1. CDR1 and CDR2 from the germline V gene are LGHDT and YNNKEL (reference sequence). V dropped 2 bases and J dropped 4; count of bases not matched to a gene: 12. The CDR3 is 18 amino acids. CDR3 DNA sequence: TGTGCCAGCAGCCAAACAGGGGGCGGCATTAGTTCAAAAAACATTCAGTACTTC. Its translation is CASSQTGGGISSKNIQYF.

This clone was seen only once. V and J are TRBV7-6 and TRBJ1-4; D is uncertain. Trimming cost V 0 bases and J 3 bases, with 8 bases left between them. The CDR3 is 15 amino acids. Germline lookup yields CDR1 SGHVS and CDR2 FNYEAQ. The CDR3 DNA follows: TGTGCCAGCAGCTTAGCGGGTTCCTCTAATGAAAAACTGTTTTTT. Translation gives CASSLAGSSNEKLFF.